This T cell receptor beta chain was observed in a study of T cells in Graves' hyperthyroidism and ophthalmopathy. Amplified TCR beta CDR3 regions derived from RNA transcripts. In the first-round RT-PCR of the TCR CDR3, the HTBI primer set was used. MiXCR was run by TCRdb on the multiplex PCR reads, yielding one entry per CDR3 protein. The sample yields around 540,000 distinct CDR3 sequences, about 43% seen once. This clonotype was counted a single time. This sequence originates from a woman aged 18 to 35 with Graves' hyperthyroidism. The source material was peripheral blood or thyroid tissue (not recorded which).

This chain's CDR3 is CSARDPFAETQYF. The CDR3, as DNA: TGCAGTGCTAGAGACCCATTCGCAGAGACCCAGTACTTC. The chain links TRBV20-1 to TRBJ2-5; D not resolved. CDR3 length: 13 amino acids. Trimming took 0 bases from V and 4 from J, leaving 9 bases between them. The germline gives CDR1 DFQATT, CDR2 SNEGSKA (reference sequence).